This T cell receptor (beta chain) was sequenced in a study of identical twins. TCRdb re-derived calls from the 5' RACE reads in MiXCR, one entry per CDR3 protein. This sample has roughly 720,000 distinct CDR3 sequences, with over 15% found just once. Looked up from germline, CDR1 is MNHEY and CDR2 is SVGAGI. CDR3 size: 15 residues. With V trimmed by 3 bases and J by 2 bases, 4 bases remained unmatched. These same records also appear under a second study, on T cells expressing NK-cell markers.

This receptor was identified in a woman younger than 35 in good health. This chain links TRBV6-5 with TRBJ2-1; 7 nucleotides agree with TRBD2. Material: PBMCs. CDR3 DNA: TGTGCCAGCAGTTATTCCGGGACTACCTACAATGAGCAGTTCTTC. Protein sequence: CASSYSGTTYNEQFF.